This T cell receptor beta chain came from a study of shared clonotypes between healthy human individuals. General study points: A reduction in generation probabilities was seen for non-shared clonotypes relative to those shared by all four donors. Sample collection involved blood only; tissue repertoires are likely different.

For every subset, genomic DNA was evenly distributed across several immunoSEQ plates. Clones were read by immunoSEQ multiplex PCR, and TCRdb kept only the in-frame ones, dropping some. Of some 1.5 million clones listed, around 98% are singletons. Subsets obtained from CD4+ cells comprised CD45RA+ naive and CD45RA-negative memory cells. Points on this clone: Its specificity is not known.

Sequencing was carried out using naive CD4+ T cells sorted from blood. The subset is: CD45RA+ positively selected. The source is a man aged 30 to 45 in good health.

CDR3 coding DNA: TGTGCCTGGACCCTAAGATCTTGGGGGGGGAACTATGGCTACACCTTC. Amino acids: CAWTLRSWGGNYGYTF. The V call is TRBV30, the J call TRBJ1-2, with a weak D call TRBD1 (5 bases). The CDR3 spans 16 residues. Germline-derived CDR1 and CDR2 are GTSNPN and SVGIG (reference sequence). V was shortened by 4 bases and J by 2 bases, with 20 bases between the two germline ends.